This T cell receptor (beta chain) was recorded in a study of control samples from healthy donors and cancer patients. The CDR3 has 13 residues. V dropped 5 bases and J dropped 3 bases, with 7 bases sitting between them. CDR1 and CDR2 (germline): LNHDA, SQIVND (reference sequence). TCRdb's copy holds only in-frame clones and misses some; the assay was immunoSEQ multiplex PCR. Of 150,000 or so clones in the sample, roughly 90% were seen once. The TCR was taken from a woman aged 50 to 60 in good health. The V gene is TRBV19, the J gene TRBJ2-2; tentative D call: TRBD2 (5 bases). Sequencing input: blood. In DNA, the CDR3 is TGTGCCAGTAGTCGGACTCACACCGGGGAGCTGTTTTTT. This translates into CASSRTHTGELFF.